The 24 T cell receptor beta chains listed next were all sequenced from one sample in a study of long-term antiretroviral therapy in people with HIV. It was version v3.0 of the immunoSEQ assay that was run at survey level. Data came from immunoSEQ multiplex PCR; TCRdb stores just in-frame clones and leaves some out. The sample yields tens of thousands of clones, over 70% seen once. This material consisted of unsorted PBMCs, taken 1.2 years after starting antiretroviral therapy. These TCRs come from a woman aged 35 to 49 with HIV.

CDR3 DNA sequence: TGTGCCAGCAGCTTAAAAGAGACCCAGTACTTC. The encoded protein is CASSLKETQYF. V usage is TRBV5-4 and J usage is TRBJ2-5; D uncertain. CDR3 length: 11 amino acids. CDR1 and CDR2 from the germline V gene are SGHNT and YYREEE (reference sequence). V lost 2 bases and J lost 3, with 2 bases in between.

The chain is built from TRBV18 and TRBJ2-1; 14 bases line up with TRBD2. J was trimmed by 10 bases and V by 3 bases; bases with no gene match: 11. Germline V CDR1 and CDR2: KGHSH, LQKENI. The CDR3 is made up of 17 amino acids. CDR3 coding DNA: TGTGCCAGCTCACCTGGCCCGGGACTAGCGGGAGAATACGAGCAGTTCTTC. This translates into CASSPGPGLAGEYEQFF. The full variable domain, its missing parts supplied by reference TRBV18 and TRBJ2-1, is NAGVMQNPRHLVRRRGQEARLRCSPMKGHSHVYWYRQLPEEGLKFMVYLQKENIIDESGMPKERFSAEFPKEGPSILRIQQVVRGDSAAYFCASSPGPGLAGEYEQFFGPGTRLTVL.

This chain uses TRBV7-9 with TRBJ1-1, with D perhaps matching TRBD1 (6 bases). The V and J ends lost 5 bases and 4 bases respectively, with 11 bases between them. This CDR3 is 13 amino acids long. Germline V lookup: CDR1 SEHNR, CDR2 FQNEAQ (reference sequence). CDR3 sequence: CASSQQGPTEAFF. The CDR3 DNA reads as TGTGCCAGCAGCCAACAGGGACCCACTGAAGCTTTCTTT. The full variable domain, with the rest looked up from reference TRBV7-9 and TRBJ1-1, is DTGVSQNPRHKITKRGQNVTFRCDPISEHNRLYWYRQTLGQGPEFLTYFQNEAQLEKSRLLSDRFSAERPKGSFSTLEIQRTEQGDSAMYLCASSQQGPTEAFFGQGTRLTVV.

The chain has TRBV10-3 and TRBJ2-1; 10 bases agree with TRBD2. This CDR3 has 15 residues. Trimming cost V 4 bases and J 6 bases; bases outside gene matches: 6. Germline values: CDR1 ENHRY, CDR2 SYGVKD. CDR3 in DNA: TGTGCCATCAGTGTCGGACTAGCGGAATCCAATGAGCAGTTCTTC. Protein product: CAISVGLAESNEQFF.

This clone was seen a handful of times. The chain employs TRBV10-3 and TRBJ1-2, with D tentatively TRBD1 (6 bases). V was shortened by 3 bases and J by 8 bases, with 16 bases between the two germline ends. Germline lookup yields CDR1 ENHRY and CDR2 SYGVKD. This CDR3 is built from 14 residues. CDR3 loop: CAISDQGSGGGYTF. In DNA, the CDR3 is TGTGCCATCAGTGACCAGGGGTCTGGAGGAGGCTACACCTTC.

The CDR3 spells CASRNRDRINYGYTF. The DNA for the CDR3 is TGTGCCAGCAGGAACCGGGACAGGATTAACTATGGCTACACCTTC. This chain links TRBV6-6 with TRBJ1-2; 8 bases fit TRBD1. Germline-derived CDR1 and CDR2 are MNHNY and SVGAGI (reference sequence). This CDR3 contains 15 residues. V trimming: 6 bases; J trimming: 1 base; junction bases outside the gene matches: 7.

The V and J genes are TRBV6-5 and TRBJ1-4; D is perhaps TRBD1 (5 bases). Germline V gene sequence: CDR1 MNHEY, CDR2 SVGAGI. V shed 2 bases and J shed 7 bases, with 11 bases lying between them. This CDR3 is built from 14 residues. Here the CDR3 DNA reads TGTGCCAGCAGTTACGCAGGGCCGGGTGAAAAACTGTTTTTT. This gives the protein CASSYAGPGEKLFF.

Only a few counts were recorded for this clone. The rearrangement uses TRBV7-9 and TRBJ1-5; D is perhaps TRBD1 (5 bases). The length of the CDR3 is 14 residues. Germline CDR1 and CDR2: SEHNR and FQNEAQ (reference sequence). Trimming left V 2 bases short and J 2 bases short, with 7 bases between. CDR3 sequence (DNA): TGTGCCAGCAGCTTAATGGGGGGCAATCAGCCCCAGCATTTT. Its translation is CASSLMGGNQPQHF.

In the case of this clone: Other DNA variants within this sample encode the same CDR3. This chain uses TRBV7-2 with TRBJ1-2; D is unclear. The ends were cut back, 4 bases at V and 3 bases at J, with 9 bases in the middle. This CDR3 is 13 amino acids long. Per germline, CDR1 SGHTA and CDR2 FQGNSA. CDR3 protein: CASSSQSDYGYTF. The CDR3 nucleotides are TGTGCCAGCAGCTCCCAATCAGACTATGGCTACACCTTC.

The chain couples TRBV10-3 to TRBJ2-2; 7 bases are a match to TRBD1. Losses at the gene ends were 5 bases for V and 1 base for J; bases not matched to a gene: 1. The germline V gene encodes CDR1 ENHRY and CDR2 SYGVKD. The CDR3 contains 14 residues. The CDR3 nucleotides are TGTGCCATCAGTTGGACAGGGAACACCGGGGAGCTGTTTTTT. The encoded protein is CAISWTGNTGELFF.

The rearrangement links TRBV7-3 to TRBJ2-3, with D perhaps given as TRBD1 or TRBD2 (6 bases each). Trimming removed 4 bases at V and 3 bases at J, with 14 bases between. CDR3 length: 15 residues. Germline V gives CDR1 SGHTA, CDR2 FQGTGA. The CDR3 sequence: CASSSQIGGTDTQYF. The CDR3 region has the DNA TGTGCCAGCAGCTCCCAAATAGGGGGGACAGATACGCAGTATTTT.

The chain carries TRBV19 and TRBJ2-5; 10 bases align to TRBD2. Losses at the gene ends were 5 bases for V and 2 bases for J; bases not matched to a gene: 2. The CDR3 totals 14 residues. Germline V gene sequence: CDR1 LNHDA, CDR2 SQIVND (reference sequence). The DNA for the CDR3 is TGTGCCAGTAGTGGACTAGCGGCTCAAGAGACCCAGTACTTC. Its protein product is CASSGLAAQETQYF. Drawing the rest from reference TRBV19 and TRBJ2-5, the complete variable domain is DGGITQSPKYLFRKEGQNVTLSCEQNLNHDAMYWYRQDPGQGLRLIYYSQIVNDFQKGDIAEGYSVSREKKESFPLTVTSAQKNPTAFYLCASSGLAAQETQYFGPGTRLLVL.

The chain combines TRBV6-5 with TRBJ2-7; tentatively, D is TRBD1 or TRBD2 (6 bases each). The CDR3 spans 13 residues. Trimming left V 2 bases short and J 5 bases short, with 10 bases between. CDR1 and CDR2 (germline): MNHEY, SVGAGI. The CDR3 DNA reads TGTGCCAGCAGTTACGGGGGGCTGGACGAGCAGTACTTC. It translates to CASSYGGLDEQYF.

A single count supports this clone. The genes are TRBV6-5 and TRBJ1-5; a weak D match, TRBD1 (5 bases). Germline V gene sequence: CDR1 MNHEY, CDR2 SVGAGI. V was clipped by 0 bases and J by 6 bases, with 9 bases between them. The CDR3 length is 14 residues. This CDR3 reads CASSYSGDGQPQHF. DNA for the CDR3: TGTGCCAGCAGTTACTCAGGGGACGGTCAGCCCCAGCATTTT.

This clone was observed a few times. The gene calls are TRBV5-4 and TRBJ2-2; D gene unclear. The CDR3 has 14 amino acids. Trimming cost V 0 bases and J 6 bases, with 9 bases left between them. Germline CDR1 is SGHNT and CDR2 is YYREEE (reference sequence). The CDR3 sequence: CASSLAGGPGELFF. The CDR3 region has the DNA TGTGCCAGCAGCTTGGCCGGCGGTCCCGGGGAGCTGTTTTTT.

The chain links TRBV27 to TRBJ2-3, with 7 bases fitting TRBD1. The CDR3 is 14 residues long. After removal of 3 bases from V and 6 bases from J, the junction contained 6 bases not matched to a gene. Per germline, CDR1 MNHEY and CDR2 SMNVEV (reference sequence). The DNA of the CDR3 is TGTGCCAGCAGTTTGAAAGGACAGGTTGATACGCAGTATTTT. Amino acids: CASSLKGQVDTQYF.

This clone was detected a few times. The V call is TRBV7-2, the J call TRBJ2-7; D unclear. In germline, CDR1 is SGHTA, CDR2 FQGNSA. This CDR3 region has 14 residues. V was shortened by 3 bases and J by 0 bases, with 9 bases between the two germline ends. DNA of the CDR3: TGTGCCAGCAGCTTTAAGGGATACTCCTACGAGCAGTACTTC. It is translated as CASSFKGYSYEQYF.

This clone has more than one count but fewer than ten. The genes are TRBV14 and TRBJ2-1; D not resolved. The CDR3 runs 16 residues. In germline, CDR1 is SGHDN, CDR2 FVKESK. The V and J ends lost 4 bases and 3 bases respectively, with 16 bases between them. In nucleotides, the CDR3 is TGTGCCAGCAGCCCCGCGGAACGGATTTACTACAATGAGCAGTTCTTC. Amino acids: CASSPAERIYYNEQFF.

This chain uses TRBV2 with TRBJ2-3; possibly TRBD1 or TRBD2 for D (5 bases each). V was pared by 3 bases and J by 2 bases, with 9 bases between. CDR3 length: 14 residues. Per the germline V gene, CDR1 is SNHLY and CDR2 is FYNNEI. The DNA for the CDR3 is TGTGCCAGCAGTGATTGGGGGATCACAGATACGCAGTATTTT. This gives the protein CASSDWGITDTQYF.

This chain uses TRBV7-8 with TRBJ2-5; 8 nucleotides match TRBD2. After removal of 0 bases from V and 7 bases from J, the junction contained 7 bases not matched to a gene. Germline assignment: CDR1 SGHVS and CDR2 FQNEAQ. The CDR3 is 15 residues long. CDR3 bases: TGTGCCAGCAGCTTAGCGGGGACCGGGGGGGGGACCCAGTACTTC. The encoded protein is CASSLAGTGGGTQYF.

The chain uses TRBV27 and TRBJ2-7, with D uncertain. In germline, CDR1 is MNHEY, CDR2 SMNVEV (reference sequence). The V gene lost 3 bases and the J gene lost 0 bases, with 15 bases spanning the gap. The CDR3 extends over 16 amino acids. As DNA, the CDR3 is TGTGCCAGCAGTTTGATTCCTCCCATGAGCTCCTACGAGCAGTACTTC. Amino acid sequence: CASSLIPPMSSYEQYF.

The chain carries TRBV5-6 and TRBJ2-5; tentatively, D is TRBD2 (6 bases). Germline values: CDR1 SGHDT, CDR2 YYEEEE. This CDR3 is built from 15 residues. The V and J ends lost 9 bases and 5 bases respectively, with 23 bases between them. The CDR3 DNA sequence: TGTGCCACCCAAAGGGGACTCGGTAGTTTTGAGACCCAGTACTTC. Translating it yields CATQRGLGSFETQYF.

J is TRBJ2-7 and V is TRBV4-1, with TRBD2 as a possible D gene (5 bases). V gave up 2 bases and J gave up 0 bases, with 14 bases separating them. The germline CDR1 and CDR2 sequences are MGHRA and YSYEKL. The CDR3 contains 16 residues. The CDR3 spells CASSQSWAGSSYEQYF. DNA for the CDR3: TGCGCCAGCAGCCAATCTTGGGCGGGTAGCTCCTACGAGCAGTACTTC.

This clone was picked up one time. The chain links TRBV2 to TRBJ1-2; D is uncertain. The CDR3 has 15 amino acids. V was pared by 4 bases and J by 2 bases, with 14 bases between. The germline V gene has CDR1 SNHLY and CDR2 FYNNEI. In DNA, the CDR3 is TGTGCCAGCAGTGGGTTATCGGCCGGAAACTATGGCTACACCTTC. Its protein product is CASSGLSAGNYGYTF.